One and the same sample provided the 19 T cell receptor beta chains below, sequenced in a study of shared T cell receptors in the human thymus. The protocol was immunoSEQ multiplex PCR, while the TCRdb copy is restricted to in-frame clones and leaves out a portion. The sample carries 500,000 to 750,000 clones, 70% to 90% recorded once. This same sample was also taken into another study, of human thymus T cells.

Sequenced material: thymocytes. The receptors shown here come from a boy younger than two with a congenital heart defect.

The chain carries TRBV29-1 and TRBJ2-3; D gene unclear. CDR1 is SQVTM, CDR2 ANQGSEA, per germline. The CDR3 sequence is 13 residues long. V lost 6 bases, J lost 3 bases, and 13 bases lay in between. CDR3 residues: CSVATLGTDTQYF. CDR3 coding DNA: TGCAGCGTCGCCACCCTAGGAACAGATACGCAGTATTTT.

V and J are TRBV9 and TRBJ2-1, with 10 bases identical to TRBD2. V lost 0 bases to trimming and J lost 4 bases; unmatched junction nucleotides: 7. From germline, CDR1 is SGDLS and CDR2 YYNGEE. There are 17 residues in the CDR3. CDR3 coding DNA: TGTGCCAGCAGCGTAGCCCTCAGCGGGAGGGCATACAATGAGCAGTTCTTC. This translates into CASSVALSGRAYNEQFF.

The V and J genes are TRBV4-1 and TRBJ2-7; the match to TRBD2 covers 8 bases. Germline-derived CDR1 and CDR2 are MGHRA and YSYEKL. The CDR3 totals 16 residues. V shed 1 base, J shed 3 bases, and the junction held 8 bases outside the gene matches. CDR3 in amino acids: CASSQATGGGNYEQYF. CDR3 sequence (DNA): TGCGCCAGCAGCCAAGCCACCGGGGGGGGCAACTACGAGCAGTACTTC.

V gene TRBV2 combines with J gene TRBJ2-3, with 10 bases fitting TRBD1. Per germline, CDR1 SNHLY and CDR2 FYNNEI. The junction had 4 bases not matched to a gene; V was cut back by 6 bases and J by 4 bases. The CDR3 spans 14 residues. CDR3 nucleotide sequence: TGTGCCAGCAGGGACAGGGGGAATGCAGATACGCAGTATTTT. Translated: CASRDRGNADTQYF.

This clone showed up just a few times. The V and J genes are TRBV6-5 and TRBJ1-5, with 9 bases identical to TRBD1. The trim removed 5 bases at V and 7 bases at J, leaving 9 bases unmatched. CDR1 is MNHEY, CDR2 SVGAGI, per germline. This CDR3 spans 15 amino acids. Written as DNA, the CDR3 is TGTGCCAGCAGTACCGGACAGGGGCCTCGACAGCCCCAGCATTTT. Residues: CASSTGQGPRQPQHF.

The gene calls are TRBV10-3 and TRBJ2-3; TRBD2 matches at 15 bases. The CDR3 length is 18 residues. Germline-derived CDR1 and CDR2 are ENHRY and SYGVKD. J gave up 6 bases and V 3 bases, and 10 bases lay outside the gene matches. CDR3 sequence reads: CAISDPPGLAGGEDTQYF. The CDR3 DNA sequence: TGTGCCATCAGTGATCCACCGGGACTAGCGGGGGGAGAGGATACGCAGTATTTT.

The J gene is TRBJ2-5, the V gene TRBV30; possibly TRBD2 for D (6 bases). This CDR3 is built from 13 residues. V was cut by 1 base and J by 4 bases, with 10 bases left in between. Germline CDR1 reads GTSNPN; CDR2 reads SVGIG (reference sequence). CDR3 in amino acids: CAWSADGGETQYF. CDR3 in DNA: TGTGCCTGGAGTGCAGACGGGGGAGAGACCCAGTACTTC.

The chain couples TRBV9 to TRBJ2-7; 9 bases agree with TRBD1. Per the germline V gene, CDR1 is SGDLS and CDR2 is YYNGEE. The CDR3 spans 20 residues. Unmatched junction bases numbered 22, after V lost 4 bases and J lost 2 bases. The CDR3 here is CASSLEGGGQGSLAAYEQYF. CDR3 DNA sequence: TGTGCCAGCAGCTTGGAGGGGGGGGGACAGGGTTCGCTAGCTGCCTACGAGCAGTACTTC.

The rearrangement uses TRBV5-4 and TRBJ1-4, with D maybe TRBD1 (5 bases). This CDR3 is 15 amino acids long. The germline gives CDR1 SGHNT, CDR2 YYREEE (reference sequence). The V end lost 4 bases, the J end lost 3 bases, and 13 bases lay between the germline ends. CDR3 protein: CASSHGRGSNEKLFF. The CDR3 coding sequence is TGTGCCAGCAGCCACGGTCGGGGGTCTAATGAAAAACTGTTTTTT.

The chain recombines TRBV6-5 with TRBJ2-7, with TRBD2 matching 9 bases. Germline assignment: CDR1 MNHEY and CDR2 SVGAGI. V trimming: 6 bases; J trimming: 3 bases; junction bases outside the gene matches: 6. The CDR3 has 14 residues. Here the CDR3 reads CASRLTSGVYEQYF. Written as DNA, the CDR3 is TGTGCCAGCAGGCTGACTAGCGGAGTCTACGAGCAGTACTTC.

The chain couples TRBV5-1 to TRBJ2-2; TRBD2 might be the D (5 bases). Germline CDR1 is SGHRS and CDR2 is YFSETQ. Between the trimmed V and J ends, which lost 4 bases and 1 base, there was a span of 11 bases. This CDR3 is built from 15 residues. Written as DNA, the CDR3 is TGCGCCAGCAGCAAGGACTGGATGAACACCGGGGAGCTGTTTTTT. As protein: CASSKDWMNTGELFF.

The chain links TRBV18 to TRBJ1-2, with TRBD1 matching over 9 bases. This CDR3 has 17 residues. V was pared by 1 base and J by 2 bases, with 8 bases of the junction left unmatched. Per the germline V gene, CDR1 is KGHSH and CDR2 is LQKENI. For the CDR3, the DNA is TGTGCCAGCTCACCACGTGGACAGGGGAGAACAAACTATGGCTACACCTTC. It translates to CASSPRGQGRTNYGYTF.

The chain links TRBV5-1 to TRBJ2-1; D is undetermined. Germline V gives CDR1 SGHRS, CDR2 YFSETQ. The CDR3 runs 9 residues. Trimming took off 10 bases at V and 10 bases at J, with 9 bases between the two ends. The CDR3 DNA follows: TGCGCCTCCCCGAGGGAGCAGTTCTTC. Encoded protein: CASPREQFF. The full variable domain, completed using reference TRBV5-1 and TRBJ2-1, is KAGVTQTPRYLIKTRGQQVTLSCSPISGHRSVSWYQQTPGQGLQFLFEYFSETQRNKGNFPGRFSGRQFSNSRSEMNVSTLELGDSALYLCASPREQFFGPGTRLTVL.

The chain links TRBV15 to TRBJ2-1; 11 bases align to TRBD2. The CDR3 totals 17 residues. V shed 4 bases, J shed 2 bases, and the junction held 7 bases outside the gene matches. From germline, CDR1 is LNHNV and CDR2 YYDKDF (reference sequence). The CDR3 loop reads CATSTRLAGQAYNEQFF. The CDR3, as DNA: TGTGCCACCAGCACTCGACTAGCGGGACAGGCCTACAATGAGCAGTTCTTC.

The chain has TRBV29-1 and TRBJ1-2; weak D call: TRBD1 (6 bases). The V end was cut by 4 bases, the J end by 1 base, with 22 bases between. This CDR3 is 17 amino acids long. CDR1 SQVTM and CDR2 ANQGSEA come from the germline V gene. The chain's CDR3 is CSVVGGGRGPINYGYTF. CDR3 DNA sequence: TGCAGCGTTGTTGGGGGGGGCAGGGGCCCCATTAACTATGGCTACACCTTC.

The chain has TRBV5-6 and TRBJ2-2; TRBD1 matches at 7 bases. The germline gives CDR1 SGHDT, CDR2 YYEEEE. The CDR3 extends over 15 amino acids. V was clipped by 3 bases and J by 5 bases; unmatched bases: 7. The CDR3 DNA follows: TGTGCCAGCAGCTCAAACAGGGGTTGGACCGGGGAGCTGTTTTTT. This gives the protein CASSSNRGWTGELFF.

The V gene is TRBV4-1, the J gene TRBJ2-2, with 8 bases aligning to TRBD2. CDR3 length: 15 residues. Germline V gene sequence: CDR1 MGHRA, CDR2 YSYEKL. The V segment lost 8 bases and the J segment 4 bases; nucleotides outside the gene matches: 9. The CDR3 spells CASDPGRGSTGELFF. CDR3 DNA: TGCGCCAGCGACCCCGGGAGGGGTAGCACCGGGGAGCTGTTTTTT.

The chain carries TRBV10-3 and TRBJ2-1; 9 bases agree with TRBD1. V lost 3 bases, J lost 5 bases, and 17 bases stayed unmatched. This CDR3 is 19 amino acids long. CDR1 and CDR2 from the germline V gene are ENHRY and SYGVKD. CDR3 nucleotides: TGTGCCATCAGTGACAAAATTGTAGCGAAATGGGACAGGGACAATGAGCAGTTCTTC. This translates into CAISDKIVAKWDRDNEQFF.

The V call is TRBV27, the J call TRBJ2-7; 7 positions agree with TRBD2. CDR1 is MNHEY and CDR2 is SMNVEV in the germline V gene (reference sequence). The junction had 6 bases not matched to a gene; V was cut back by 3 bases and J by 4 bases. The CDR3 runs to 14 residues. CDR3 amino acids: CASSFAREGYEQYF. CDR3 in DNA: TGTGCCAGCAGTTTTGCCAGGGAGGGATACGAGCAGTACTTC.